This TCR beta chain was recovered during a study of blood T cell repertoires in COVID-19. Overall study: There were acute and convalescent COVID-19 samples, and they came from the United States, Italy and Spain. PBMCs, B-cell-depleted T cells, or T cells were the source of the cDNA or gDNA that made up the material.

The V gene's germline CDR1 is SGHNT and CDR2 YYREEE (reference sequence). CDR3 length equals 13 residues. Trimming cost V 3 bases and J 3 bases; bases outside gene matches: 1. In the original analysis: Scientists estimated how many nucleated cells there were by amplifying reference gene primers. Profiled with immunoSEQ multiplex PCR; TCRdb holds only in-frame clones, not every one. That table gives V, J and clone size, and the DNA gave D and trimming. The sample shows under 300,000 clones, less than 85% of them seen only once. In its sample, this clone was seen a few times. Sample: peripheral blood. The chain joins TRBV5-4 to TRBJ2-7; 9 nucleotides match TRBD1. This TCR came from a man aged 60 to 75 who had recovered from COVID-19. The CDR3 nucleotides read TGTGCCAGCAGCTGGGGACAGGGCTACGAGCAGTACTTC. The encoded protein is CASSWGQGYEQYF.